Following are 12 T cell receptor beta chains from one sample sequenced in a study of CD4 and CD8 cells across lung adenocarcinoma regions. One entry per CDR3 protein, called by TCRdb with MiXCR from the PCR reads. The top ten clones hold 55% of a sample with fewer than 20,000 distinct CDR3 sequences, 51% of them seen once. Sequenced: CD8+ T cells from the center of a lung tumor. The receptor set was obtained from a female donor with lung adenocarcinoma. The CD4 and CD8 labels of this study may be unreliable.

This clonotype appeared a few times. The V call is TRBV6-1, the J call TRBJ2-4; TRBD1 aligns across 8 bases. There are 19 residues in the CDR3. The germline V gene encodes CDR1 MNHNS and CDR2 SASEGT. J gave up 6 bases and V 6 bases, and 22 bases lay outside the gene matches. CDR3 coding DNA: TGTGCCAGCAGCAAGACACAATCCGGGACAGGTTTACTGCTAAACATTCAGTACTTC. Amino acids: CASSKTQSGTGLLLNIQYF.

This clonotype was seen at least ten times. V is TRBV10-3 and J is TRBJ2-3, with 11 bases fitting TRBD2. The CDR3 sequence is 16 residues long. CDR1 is ENHRY, CDR2 SYGVKD, per germline. V shed 2 bases and J 2 bases; nucleotides not matched to a gene: 3. The CDR3: CAISEPTSGVTDTQYF. CDR3 bases: TGTGCCATCAGTGAGCCGACTAGCGGGGTCACAGATACGCAGTATTTT.

The V and J genes are TRBV25-1 and TRBJ2-4; a possible D gene is TRBD1 (6 bases). This CDR3 region has 16 residues. Per the germline V gene, CDR1 is MGHDK and CDR2 is SYGVNS. The V gene lost 1 base and the J gene lost 13 bases, with 23 bases spanning the gap. In DNA, the CDR3 is TGTGCCAGCAGTGAATCGGGGCTGGGGGCCAAAGATACGCAGTACTTC. Amino acid sequence: CASSESGLGAKDTQYF.

Sample share makes this clonotype medium-sized. The chain joins TRBV6-1 to TRBJ2-5; 7 positions agree with TRBD2. Trimming took 3 bases from V and 4 from J; bases not matched to a gene: 2. CDR1 is MNHNS and CDR2 is SASEGT in the germline V gene. The CDR3 is 13 amino acids. CDR3: CASSEGGGETQYF. CDR3 DNA: TGTGCCAGCAGTGAGGGGGGGGGAGAGACCCAGTACTTC.

This clonotype was detected only a few times. CDR3 bases: TGTGCCAGCAGCTATGCGACAGGGCCAGGCTACACCTTC. Translated, it gives CASSYATGPGYTF. The J gene is TRBJ1-2, the V gene TRBV11-2, with 7 bases matching TRBD1. Trimming cost V 4 bases and J 8 bases; bases outside gene matches: 7. CDR1 and CDR2 (germline): SGHAT, FQNNGV. This CDR3 region has 13 residues.

The genes are TRBV10-3 and TRBJ2-1; possible D gene TRBD2, 5 bases. Trimming took off 8 bases at V and 9 bases at J, with 14 bases between the two ends. This CDR3 comprises 12 residues. Germline V CDR1 and CDR2: ENHRY, SYGVKD. The CDR3 DNA sequence: TGTGCCATCGGACGGGAAAGAGCTGAGCAGTTCTTC. Protein sequence: CAIGRERAEQFF.

This chain connects TRBV7-2 to TRBJ1-6; TRBD1 aligns across 8 bases. The CDR3 contains 13 residues. Germline V gives CDR1 SGHTA, CDR2 FQGNSA. V was pared by 8 bases and J by 10 bases, with 7 bases of the junction left unmatched. CDR3 DNA: TGTGCCAGCGCCGGGACAGGATTCTCACCCCTCCACTTT. Its protein product is CASAGTGFSPLHF.

Note on this clonotype: The final CDR3 position lacks the conserved phenylalanine or tryptophan, pointing to a likely read error. The J gene is TRBJ2-5, the V gene TRBV6-1, with 7 nucleotides matching TRBD1. The tail of the sequence fits TRBJ2-7 better, so the J call may be wrong. The CDR3 runs 14 residues. CDR1 and CDR2 from the germline V gene are MNHNS and SASEGT. The CDR3 DNA is TGTGCCAGCAGTGCCTGGGACAGTACAAACGAGCAGTACTTA. This sequence encodes CASSAWDSTNEQYL.

This chain joins TRBV4-1 and TRBJ2-6; D is uncertain. From germline, CDR1 is MGHRA and CDR2 YSYEKL. Trimming cost V 0 bases and J 2 bases, with 5 bases left between them. CDR3 length: 15 residues. CDR3 loop: CASSQDEAGANVLTF. DNA of the CDR3: TGCGCCAGCAGCCAAGACGAGGCTGGGGCCAACGTCCTGACTTTC.

The chain recombines TRBV6-1 with TRBJ2-1, with TRBD2 matching 11 bases. Germline trimming cut 5 bases from V and 0 bases from J; bases unmatched to any gene: 9. The germline V gene has CDR1 MNHNS and CDR2 SASEGT. This CDR3 is built from 18 residues. The CDR3 loop reads CASSSWGLAASSYNEQFF. CDR3 DNA sequence: TGTGCCAGCAGTAGTTGGGGACTAGCGGCAAGCTCCTACAATGAGCAGTTCTTC.

V usage is TRBV4-1 and J usage is TRBJ2-3, with D hard to call. The CDR3 has 15 residues. The V and J ends lost 1 base and 0 bases respectively, with 8 bases between them. Germline V gene lookup returns CDR1 MGHRA and CDR2 YSYEKL. The CDR3 here is CASSQALSSTDTQYF. CDR3 in DNA: TGCGCCAGCAGCCAAGCTCTCTCTAGCACAGATACGCAGTATTTT.

This clonotype was found a few times. The chain uses TRBV11-3 and TRBJ2-1; no clear D. The tail of the sequence fits TRBJ2-7 better, so the J call may be wrong. This CDR3 comprises 13 residues. The germline V gene encodes CDR1 SGHNT and CDR2 YENEEA. For the CDR3, the DNA is TGTGCCAGCAGCTTATCTGTGAACGACGAGCAGTACTTC. It specifies CASSLSVNDEQYF.